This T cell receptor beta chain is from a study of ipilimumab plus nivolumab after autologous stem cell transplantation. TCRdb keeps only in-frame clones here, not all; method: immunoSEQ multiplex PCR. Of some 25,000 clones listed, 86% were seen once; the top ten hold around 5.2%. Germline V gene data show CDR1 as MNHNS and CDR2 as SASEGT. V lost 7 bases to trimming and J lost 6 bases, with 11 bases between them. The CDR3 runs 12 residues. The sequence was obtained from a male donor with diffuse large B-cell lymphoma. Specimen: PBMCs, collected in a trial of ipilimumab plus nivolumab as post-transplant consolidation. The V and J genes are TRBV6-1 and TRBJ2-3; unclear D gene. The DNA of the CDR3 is TGTGCCAGCACGTTAAGCTGGGATACGCAGTATTTT. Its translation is CASTLSWDTQYF.